This entry concerns a single T cell receptor (beta chain). The template used for profiling TCR beta VDJ and CDR3 was genomic DNA. Via MiXCR, TCRdb re-called the reads, giving one row per CDR3 protein. The repertoire holds more than 100,000 distinct CDR3 sequences, with less than 45% as singletons. This entry is derived from a study of CD8+CD57+ T cells in acquired aplastic anemia. The TCR sequence derives from a human donor in good health, serving as a control. The sequenced sample consisted of sorted CD4+, CD8+, or CD8+CD57+ T cells (not recorded which) from PBMCs.

CDR3 nucleotide sequence: TGCAGTGTACAGGACCTCTATGGCTACACCTTC. Translated, it gives CSVQDLYGYTF. The chain is built from TRBV20-1 and TRBJ1-2, with D possibly being TRBD1 (5 bases). CDR1 and CDR2 from the germline V gene are DFQATT and SNEGSKA (reference sequence). The CDR3 is 11 amino acids. V was cut by 7 bases and J by 4 bases, with 10 bases left in between.